The entry below gives a single TCR beta chain sequence along with its context. Its specificity is unknown. This entry is derived from a study of a mutant IDH1 vaccine in newly diagnosed glioma. Time point defined: week 5, during vaccination. The content of each vaccine dose was 300 ug of mutant IDH1 20-mer peptide, and topical imiquimod accompanied it. Per the germline V gene, CDR1 is SGHNT and CDR2 is YYREEE (reference sequence). Trimming removed 4 bases from V and 4 bases from J; junction bases left unmatched: 9. The CDR3 is 16 residues long. The method was immunoSEQ multiplex PCR; TCRdb's version includes in-frame clones alone and lacks a portion of them. The repertoire has around 30,000 clones, 55% to 60% of them found once; the top ten carry approximately 11%.

This sequence joins TRBV5-4 and TRBJ2-3, with 10 bases fitting TRBD2. This receptor was obtained from a woman between 18 and 30 years old with glioma. The sequenced sample was PBMCs, obtained from a glioma patient whose treatment included an IDH1 peptide vaccine. The CDR3 reads CASSRFSGGFADTQYF. CDR3 in DNA: TGTGCCAGCAGCCGTTTTAGCGGGGGGTTCGCAGATACGCAGTATTTT.